This T cell receptor (beta chain) was captured in a study of CD8 T cells in ankylosing spondylitis. Study-level findings and limits: The disease-linked clones had a CD8+ phenotype and low blood frequencies. A motif of under ten highly homologous TCR beta variants was seen as apparently characteristic of ankylosing spondylitis blood.

Trimming stripped 5 bases from V and 0 bases from J, with 14 bases between. CDR3 length: 15 residues. This clonotype was counted between two and nine times. Its specificity is unknown. TCRdb re-analysed the 5' RACE reads in MiXCR, keeping a single row per CDR3 protein. The sample lists just over 350,000 distinct CDR3 sequences; 20% to 25% were seen once. Specimen: blood, either unsorted or a sorted T cell fraction (not recorded which). The V call is TRBV12-3 or TRBV12-4, the J call TRBJ2-7; perhaps TRBD2 as D (5 bases). This receptor was obtained from a male donor with ankylosing spondylitis or in good health (not recorded which). The CDR3 loop is CASSTRGSGSYEQYF. CDR3 DNA: TGTGCCAGCAGTACTCGGGGAAGTGGCTCCTACGAGCAGTACTTC.